This TCR beta chain stems from a study of T cell responses to AZD1222 COVID-19 vaccine. The CDR3 is 15 amino acids. The germline V gene encodes CDR1 KGHDR and CDR2 SFDVKD. The V end was cut by 8 bases, the J end by 15 bases, with 27 bases between. Whole-study findings and limits: Following two doses of AZD1222, Spike-specific TCR breadth and depth rose.

TCRdb's table, derived via immunoSEQ multiplex PCR, lists solely in-frame clones and lacks some. The table shows some 99,000 clones, with 70% to 90% occurring only once. Remarks on this clone: Its antigen is unknown.

The chain employs TRBV24-1 and TRBJ1-4; unclear D gene. The sequence derives from an adult in good health. This specimen was peripheral blood, taken on day 0 of AZD1222 vaccination. The CDR3 DNA follows: TGTGCCACCACCCCCGAGCGTTGTTATGGGAAGAGGTTGTTTTTT. Its translation is CATTPERCYGKRLFF.